This TCR beta chain was sequenced in a study of OX40 agonist ivuxolimab in advanced cancers. In the study overall: Patients were treated with ivuxolimab, an agonistic anti-OX40 (CD134) antibody. Two patients with cutaneous melanoma and one with hepatocellular carcinoma, three in total, showed partial responses. Broader study findings: Blood T cells, both CD4+ and CD8+, expanded clonally by week 6 at 0.1 to 3.0 mg/kg. Antigen specificity of clonally expanded peripheral T cells was not established.

This clone was found once. Antigen unknown. The method was immunoSEQ multiplex PCR; TCRdb's version includes in-frame clones alone and lacks a portion of them. This sample has 60,000 to 65,000 clones; about 83% occur once, and the top ten carry around 9.8%. Losses at the gene ends were 3 bases for V and 5 bases for J; bases not matched to a gene: 1. CDR1 and CDR2 (germline): LNHDA, SQIVND (reference sequence). CDR3 length equals 13 residues. The specimen comprised CD4+ or CD8+ T cells sorted from blood, sampled in a trial of the OX40 agonist ivuxolimab. This sequence originates from an adult with an advanced solid tumor such as melanoma, head and neck, liver or kidney cancer. This rearrangement joins TRBV19 to TRBJ1-5; 7 positions agree with TRBD1. The CDR3 DNA follows: TGTGCCAGTAGTATGACAGGGTATCAGCCCCAGCATTTT. As protein: CASSMTGYQPQHF.